The clone carrying this T cell receptor (beta chain) was observed at least ten times. Its antigen remains unknown. The data are from a study of beta chain features in type 1 diabetes. Study conclusions and caveats: PCR might pick shorter templates more often, in the same way for patients and controls. Moderately but significantly shorter TCRB CDR3s were found in Type 1 diabetes patients in all four CD4+ subsets.

Sorting produced populations that all topped 98% purity. All of the isolated RNA was reverse transcribed, so expressed TCRB transcripts were sequenced. Clones were read by immunoSEQ multiplex PCR, and TCRdb kept only the in-frame ones, dropping some. The table shows approximately 120,000 clones, with 17% occurring only once. The receptor comes from a man aged 18 to 35 with type 1 diabetes. The source material was central memory CD4+ T cells from blood.

CDR3: CASRGIPYNEQFF. DNA of the CDR3: TGTGCCAGCCGAGGGATCCCCTACAATGAGCAGTTCTTC. The gene calls are TRBV5-6 and TRBJ2-1; possibly TRBD2 for D (5 bases). Trimming removed 7 bases at V and 2 bases at J, with 10 bases between. Germline lookup yields CDR1 SGHDT and CDR2 YYEEEE. The CDR3 loop spans 13 amino acids.